This T cell receptor (beta chain) originates from a study of T cell repertoires in cytomegalovirus infection (dated by TCRdb to about 2019). Notes on the research overall: The peptide stimulations were aimed at well-studied HLA-B-restricted epitopes as well as recently identified HLA-C-restricted CMV epitopes, whose presentation resists viral immunomodulation. Donor HLA type was relevant to the analysis, as public TCR beta signatures indicated carriage of CMV infection together with the matching HLA type. What the authors observed across the whole study: In both this cohort and an independent roughly 350-donor cohort, the cumulative frequency of public TCR beta family members distinguished carriers of CMV infection plus the relevant HLA type. In the ex vivo response, HLA-C-restricted CMV-specific TCR beta clonotypes were dominant, and in two of eight donors the single most frequent clonotype came from this HLA-C-restricted group.

Interpreted using the paper, the treatment or condition label stands for: in vitro stimulation with specific CMV peptide epitopes to enrich CMV-specific T cells. Inclusive of the bounding cysteine and phenylalanine, the CDR3 is 13 residues long. Kept here is only the CDR3 DNA, which spans 39 bases and is read in frame from base 1. The germline V gene (reference sequence) supplies CDR1 MNHEY and CDR2 SMNVEV. Trimming takes 8 bases off V and 5 bases off J; junction bases not matched to a gene: 7. Note on this clonotype: Which antigen it targets is not known. Within one base of it there is no much larger clone, and no base qualities were kept.

Sequenced on an Illumina HiSeq 1500. TCRdb handled the public reads itself, with Q25 trimming in fastp and clone calling in MiXCR, and kept productive beta chains. CDR3 protein duplicates are merged, each entry listing the most common genes and DNA. This sample has 200,000 to 250,000 distinct CDR3 sequences in its table, and 35% to 40% of those were observed once. The top ten constitute about 60% of the sample. This material consisted of CD8+ T cells from cultured PBMCs, taken from culture after CMV antigen stimulation. The chain couples TRBV27 to TRBJ2-3; 7 middle bases align to TRBD2. The receptor comes from a human donor in good health (CMV status not recorded). Some clones in this sample may be carry-over from other donors' samples. The CDR3 loop reads CASAGLDKDTQYF. The DNA reads as follows: TGTGCCAGCGCAGGACTAGATAAAGATACGCAGTATTTT.